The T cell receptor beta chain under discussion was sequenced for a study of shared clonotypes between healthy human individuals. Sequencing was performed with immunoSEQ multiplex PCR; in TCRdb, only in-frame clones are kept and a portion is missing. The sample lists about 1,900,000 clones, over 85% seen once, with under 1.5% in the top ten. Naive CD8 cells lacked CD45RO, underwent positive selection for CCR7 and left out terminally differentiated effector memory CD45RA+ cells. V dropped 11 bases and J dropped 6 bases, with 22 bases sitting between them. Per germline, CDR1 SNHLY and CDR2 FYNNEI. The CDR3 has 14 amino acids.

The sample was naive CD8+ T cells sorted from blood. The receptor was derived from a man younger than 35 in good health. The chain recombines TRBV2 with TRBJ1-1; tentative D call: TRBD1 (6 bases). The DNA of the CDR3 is TGTGCCGAGTCGACTAGGGACATAGGGGCTGAAGCTTTCTTT. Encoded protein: CAESTRDIGAEAFF.